This TCR beta chain stems from a study of CD8 T cells in Susac syndrome. After extraction with the RNeasy kit, about 0.5 to 1 ug of the RNA was reverse transcribed using random hexamers. Amplification of TCR beta CDR3 by immunoSEQ multiplex PCR spanned 54 Vbeta and 13 Jbeta. A single record per CDR3 protein comes from TCRdb applying MiXCR to the immunoSEQ multiplex PCR reads. This sample yields about 200,000 distinct CDR3 sequences, of which roughly 96% are seen a single time; 0.093% belongs to the top ten. Sequencing targeted TCR beta in T cells from blood (CD8+ and CD4+). TEMRA cells were FACS-enriched, while CD8+ and CD4+ T cells were negatively isolated. Worth noting for this clonotype: Its antigen is unidentified.

Study outcomes and limitations: It was acknowledged in the study that the number of individuals who were included in its TCR sequencing and HLA analysis was relatively small.

The CDR3 is 16 amino acids. Trimming took 0 bases from V and 4 from J; bases not matched to a gene: 8. The germline gives CDR1 DFQATT, CDR2 SNEGSKA (reference sequence). The V gene is TRBV20-1, the J gene TRBJ2-3; 9 nucleotides line up with TRBD2. The receptor comes from a human donor with multiple sclerosis. Source material: CD4+ T cells from PBMCs. The CDR3 sequence: CSAREWSSGNPDTQYF. CDR3 bases: TGCAGTGCTAGAGAGTGGTCTAGCGGGAACCCAGATACGCAGTATTTT.